The T cell receptor (beta chain) under discussion was sequenced for a study of blood T cell repertoires in COVID-19. Study summary: Donors in the United States, Italy and Spain gave samples during acute or convalescent COVID-19.

CDR3 length equals 14 residues. V was clipped by 3 bases and J by 7 bases, with 15 bases between them. The germline CDR1 and CDR2 sequences are DFQATT and SNEGSKA (reference sequence). Profiling relied on immunoSEQ multiplex PCR, and the TCRdb table lists in-frame clones only, not all of them. Here the sample spans 200,000 to 250,000 clones, roughly 84% being singletons. V usage is TRBV20-1 and J usage is TRBJ1-4, with D possibly matching TRBD1 (5 bases). The origin of this receptor is a woman of 80 years or more with acute or convalescent COVID-19. The specimen was peripheral blood. CDR3 bases: TGCAGTGCTAGTCTGTCAGGGCATGCTGAAAAACTGTTTTTT. This sequence encodes CSASLSGHAEKLFF.